The rows below give T cell receptor beta chains drawn from one sample of a study of cytomegalovirus exposure and HLA in healthy donors. Sequencing used immunoSEQ multiplex PCR; TCRdb keeps in-frame clones, though not all of them. The table records around 190,000 clones, around nine tenths of them present only once. Sequencing was performed on PBMCs. These receptors originate from a young woman in good health and CMV-seronegative. CDR3s leave out the opening cysteine and the closing phenylalanine or tryptophan.

V gene,CDR3 protein
TRBV9,ASSMAVFAETQY
TRBV2,ASSNRGPSTDTQY
TRBV11-3,ASSSGTRTEAF
TRBV18,ASSPEPGYNSPLH
TRBV2,ASRDSDNTGELF
TRBV5-4,ASSLRLSGGALDTQY
TRBV6-5,ASSYSPLGPTDEQY
TRBV6-1,ASVRRGTNTGELF
TRBV28,ASAPGQMNTEAF
TRBV2,ATKPGAGQAF
TRBV11-3,ASSLSTGSEQY
TRBV6-1,ASRGQENTEAF
TRBV25-1,ASELAAHTGELF
TRBV5-4,ASSGGTGLAVHNEQF
TRBV2,ASSLDNYEQY
TRBV7-9,ASSPQISGNTIY
TRBV19,ASSITSGGQGETQY
TRBV6-1,ASTARGRKNEQY
TRBV7-2,ASSLGRGYNQPQH
TRBV4-2,ASSQEFSGSYGYT
TRBV27,ASRRPTEKQF
TRBV2,ASIKDRDHDTEAF
TRBV30,AWSVLDEQF
TRBV2,ASSERTTAQNEKLF
TRBV28,ASSLLRYNEQF
TRBV7-9,ASSFLAGVRETQY
TRBV15,ATSRAPGLNEKLF
TRBV2,ASKRGGGGNEQF
TRBV6-1,ASSESGGLTEAF
TRBV5-4,ASSLPSSTGNYGYT
TRBV7-9,SSSLAKGQGAAHEQY
TRBV2,ASNLGAGPTDTQY
TRBV4-3,ASSQDRGLARATGGYEQY
TRBV9,ASSVVEEGWAF
TRBV5-4,ASSPTGGAGGKTQY
TRBV5-4,ASSLDRGLETQY
TRBV11-2,ASSGFRDRDNEQF
TRBV5-6,ASSWDRGTDTQY
TRBV21-1,ASSPRQGQGGYGYA
TRBV7-2,ASSLVPGEYGYT
TRBV30,AWSVQAGSEQF
TRBV28,ATRTGLLKNYGYT
TRBV27,ASSFGGAYNEQF
TRBV30,ACTAGISLNTGELF
TRBV7-9,ASSSKPGQGAYGYT
TRBV2,ASSVNEQF
TRBV19,ASSISSNTEAF
TRBV7-6,ASSLDGGWTSGSPRGYEQY
TRBV11-1,ASSLTDGVKNIQY
TRBV2,ASSEGLAGVEQY
TRBV30,AWSVGWLAGANEQF
TRBV5-4,ASSRSLAGGTSSYNEQF
TRBV13,ASSTGRQFHEQY
TRBV4-1,ASSHLVDQGFPYEQY